The clone carrying this T cell receptor (beta chain) was seen more than once but under ten times. The antigen is unknown. Using a J-beta primer mix together with a sample-barcoded 5' primer, a second PCR was run for roughly 6 to 12 cycles. TCRdb re-called the 5' RACE reads with MiXCR, one entry per CDR3 protein. The sample includes roughly 700,000 distinct CDR3 sequences, about 52% of them seen just once. This CDR3 spans 14 amino acids. The germline CDR1 and CDR2 sequences are MGHDK and SYGVNS. Trimming took off 3 bases at V and 8 bases at J, with 16 bases between the two ends. This sample is part of a study of blood T cells in healthy people across ages. Each donor was a healthy Caucasian individual from Russia, aged roughly 6 to 95. Total RNA was isolated from each sample in quantities of at least 5.5 micrograms. Study outcomes and limitations: While age rose, TCR beta diversity per million T cells dropped in a roughly linear way. Researchers said unsorted PBMCs prevented a conclusive naive versus antigen-experienced comparison.

The sequence was obtained from a woman in her sixties in good health. The sample was blood. The rearrangement joins TRBV25-1 to TRBJ1-2; D gene uncertain. The CDR3 sequence is CASSEDRRSQGYTF. CDR3 bases: TGTGCCAGCAGTGAGGACCGACGGTCTCAGGGCTACACCTTC.